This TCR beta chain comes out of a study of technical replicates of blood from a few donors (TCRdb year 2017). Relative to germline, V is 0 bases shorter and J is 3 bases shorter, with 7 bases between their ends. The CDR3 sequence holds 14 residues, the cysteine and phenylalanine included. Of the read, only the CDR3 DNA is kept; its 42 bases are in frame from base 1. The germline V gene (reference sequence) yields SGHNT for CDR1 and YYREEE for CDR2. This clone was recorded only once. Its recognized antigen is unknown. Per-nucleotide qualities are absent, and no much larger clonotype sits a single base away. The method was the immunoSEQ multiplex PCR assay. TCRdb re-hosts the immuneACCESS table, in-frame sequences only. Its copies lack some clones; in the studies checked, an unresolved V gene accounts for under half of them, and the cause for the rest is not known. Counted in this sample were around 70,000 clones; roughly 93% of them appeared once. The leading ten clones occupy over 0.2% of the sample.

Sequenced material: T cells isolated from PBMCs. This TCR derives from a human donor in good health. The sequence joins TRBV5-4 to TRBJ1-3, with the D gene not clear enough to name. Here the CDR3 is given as CASSLGQVGNTIYF. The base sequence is TGTGCCAGCAGCTTGGGGCAGGTTGGAAACACCATATATTTT.